This entry lists 27 T cell receptor beta chains sequenced from one sample in a study of blood T cell repertoires in COVID-19. Clones were read by immunoSEQ multiplex PCR, and TCRdb kept only the in-frame ones, dropping some. The sample lists over 50,000 clones, 80% to 90% seen once, with 6% to 7% in the top ten. The specimen was peripheral blood. These TCRs come from a man between 60 and 75 years old with acute or convalescent COVID-19.

The chain combines TRBV3-1 (or the pseudogene TRBV3-2) with TRBJ1-3; the D is unclear. This CDR3 is 14 amino acids long. V was shortened by 0 bases and J by 4 bases, with 7 bases between the two germline ends. CDR1 and CDR2 (germline): LGHDT, YNNKEL (reference sequence). The CDR3 is CASSQDFRGNTIYF. CDR3 nucleotide sequence: TGTGCCAGCAGCCAAGACTTCAGGGGAAACACCATATATTTT.

The rearrangement joins TRBV7-2 to TRBJ2-5, with 12 nucleotides matching TRBD1. The CDR3 runs 17 residues. Losses at the gene ends were 3 bases for V and 5 bases for J; bases not matched to a gene: 10. Germline V gives CDR1 SGHTA, CDR2 FQGNSA. The CDR3: CASSLGTGTGGVETQYF. For the CDR3, the DNA is TGTGCCAGCAGCTTGGGGACCGGGACAGGGGGCGTGGAGACCCAGTACTTC.

The V gene is TRBV19, the J gene TRBJ2-7; TRBD1 matches at 9 bases. V lost 1 base, J lost 3 bases, and 4 bases stayed unmatched. The CDR3 sequence is 15 residues long. Per the germline V gene, CDR1 is LNHDA and CDR2 is SQIVND (reference sequence). CDR3 amino acids: CASSIADRGFYEQYF. The CDR3 region has the DNA TGTGCCAGTAGTATAGCGGACAGGGGATTCTACGAGCAGTACTTC. The entire variable domain, with the rest obtained from reference TRBV19 and TRBJ2-7, is as follows: DGGITQSPKYLFRKEGQNVTLSCEQNLNHDAMYWYRQDPGQGLRLIYYSQIVNDFQKGDIAEGYSVSREKKESFPLTVTSAQKNPTAFYLCASSIADRGFYEQYFGPGTRLTVT.

V usage is TRBV4-1 and J usage is TRBJ2-2; no clear D. The CDR3 sequence is 14 residues long. Germline V gene sequence: CDR1 MGHRA, CDR2 YSYEKL. Trimming took off 2 bases at V and 6 bases at J, with 10 bases between the two ends. CDR3 sequence: CASSQFDISGELFF. CDR3 in DNA: TGCGCCAGCAGCCAATTTGACATTTCCGGGGAGCTGTTTTTT.

This clone was detected once. The chain combines TRBV7-9 with TRBJ1-1; the D gene is possibly TRBD1 (5 bases). Trimming shortened V by 1 base and J by 2 bases, and 8 bases separated the two germline ends. Germline V gene lookup returns CDR1 SEHNR and CDR2 FQNEAQ (reference sequence). This CDR3 has 14 amino acids. The CDR3 loop reads CASSLVGGNTEAFF. CDR3 DNA: TGTGCCAGCAGCTTAGTGGGGGGTAACACTGAAGCTTTCTTT.

Points on this clone: The same CDR3 is also encoded by other DNA sequences in this sample. The chain is built from TRBV6-5 and TRBJ2-7, with D unresolved. Trimming took 5 bases from V and 0 from J, leaving 14 bases between them. The CDR3 runs to 15 residues. Germline V gene data show CDR1 as MNHEY and CDR2 as SVGAGI. The CDR3 here is CASSPTAVYSYEQYF. CDR3 in DNA: TGTGCCAGCAGTCCCACGGCGGTGTACTCCTACGAGCAGTACTTC.

The rearrangement links TRBV6-1 to TRBJ2-3; TRBD2 aligns across 14 bases. Germline V gives CDR1 MNHNS, CDR2 SASEGT. This CDR3 region has 18 residues. Unmatched junction bases numbered 11, after V lost 2 bases and J lost 7 bases. CDR3 region: CASSESQRGLAGDNTQYF. The DNA of the CDR3 is TGTGCCAGCAGTGAAAGCCAGCGGGGACTAGCGGGGGATAATACGCAGTATTTT.

V gene TRBV7-2 combines with J gene TRBJ2-1; D may be TRBD2 (6 bases). Per the germline V gene, CDR1 is SGHTA and CDR2 is FQGNSA. Trimming pared 0 bases from V and 4 bases from J, leaving 13 bases between. This CDR3 has 16 amino acids. CDR3 sequence reads: CASSLAGSLGYNEQFF. For the CDR3, the DNA is TGTGCCAGCAGCTTAGCCGGGAGTTTGGGGTACAATGAGCAGTTCTTC.

V gene TRBV6-1 combines with J gene TRBJ1-1; no reliable D call. The germline V and J ends were trimmed by 3 bases and 5 bases, with 13 bases remaining between them. In germline, CDR1 is MNHNS, CDR2 SASEGT. There are 14 residues in the CDR3. CDR3 in amino acids: CASSDQRGGTEAFF. CDR3 coding DNA: TGTGCCAGCAGTGATCAAAGAGGAGGGACTGAAGCTTTCTTT.

J is TRBJ2-2 and V is TRBV4-3; no clear D. Germline loops: CDR1 LGHNA, CDR2 YSLEER. CDR3 length equals 14 residues. V lost 0 bases to trimming and J lost 4 bases, with 6 bases between them. CDR3 nucleotide sequence: TGCGCCAGCAGCCAAGATGGCGGCACCGGGGAGCTGTTTTTT. This encodes CASSQDGGTGELFF.

The chain employs TRBV6-2 or TRBV6-3 and TRBJ2-7, with D possibly TRBD2 on 6 matching bases. V was clipped by 6 bases and J by 3 bases, with 15 bases between them. Germline CDR1 MNHEY, CDR2 SVGEGT. The CDR3 has 14 amino acids. The CDR3 bases are TGTGCCAGCAGCCCCCCTCTAGCGCGCTACGAGCAGTACTTC. It codes for CASSPPLARYEQYF.

A single count supports this clone. This rearrangement joins TRBV5-1 to TRBJ2-7, with 7 bases identical to TRBD1. Germline lookup yields CDR1 SGHRS and CDR2 YFSETQ. Trimming cost V 4 bases and J 2 bases; bases outside gene matches: 9. This CDR3 spans 15 amino acids. CDR3 residues: CASSPGQESPYEQYF. The CDR3 bases are TGCGCCAGCAGCCCCGGACAGGAAAGCCCCTACGAGCAGTACTTC.

This chain links TRBV7-2 with TRBJ1-1; D ambiguous. Germline CDR1 and CDR2: SGHTA and FQGNSA. Trimming took 6 bases from V and 0 from J, leaving 8 bases between them. This CDR3 contains 13 residues. The DNA of the CDR3 is TGTGCCAGCAGTCTACTCATGAACACTGAAGCTTTCTTT. Translating it yields CASSLLMNTEAFF.

The chain is built from TRBV4-3 and TRBJ2-5, with TRBD1 matching over 7 bases. With V trimmed by 4 bases and J by 1 base, 6 bases remained unmatched. Germline V CDR1 and CDR2: LGHNA, YSLEER. This CDR3 is built from 15 residues. CDR3: CASSPTGTAQETQYF. The CDR3 coding sequence is TGCGCCAGCAGCCCTACCGGGACAGCCCAAGAGACCCAGTACTTC.

The chain recombines TRBV4-2 with TRBJ1-3, with D perhaps TRBD1 (6 bases). Trimming removed 1 base from V and 4 bases from J, with 17 bases in between. CDR1 is LGHNA, CDR2 YNFKEQ, per germline. This CDR3 has 17 amino acids. The DNA of the CDR3 is TGTGCCAGCAGCCAAGTTCTGAGGGGGAAAAAAGGAAACACCATATATTTT. This gives the protein CASSQVLRGKKGNTIYF.

The chain combines TRBV7-3 with TRBJ1-1; D is uncertain. CDR3 length: 13 residues. Germline CDR1 and CDR2: SGHTA and FQGTGA. V shed 2 bases and J shed 1 base, with 5 bases lying between them. The CDR3 is CASSLSGNTEAFF. The CDR3 DNA follows: TGTGCCAGCAGCTTATCAGGGAACACTGAAGCTTTCTTT.

This chain connects TRBV4-3 to TRBJ1-2; 7 bases map to TRBD1. The CDR3 covers 14 residues. V shed 4 bases, J shed 2 bases, and the junction held 4 bases outside the gene matches. Germline V gene data show CDR1 as LGHNA and CDR2 as YSLEER. The CDR3 here is CASSRGQSNYGYTF. In DNA form, the CDR3 reads TGCGCCAGCAGCCGGGGACAGTCCAACTATGGCTACACCTTC.

The rearrangement uses TRBV9 and TRBJ2-3, with TRBD2 matching 8 bases. Germline lookup yields CDR1 SGDLS and CDR2 YYNGEE. V shed 3 bases and J 2 bases; nucleotides not matched to a gene: 14. This CDR3 comprises 18 residues. CDR3 sequence (DNA): TGTGCCAGCAGCGCCCTTTTCCCAAGGCGGGGGGTCACAGATACGCAGTATTTT. This sequence encodes CASSALFPRRGVTDTQYF.

CDR3 DNA sequence: TGTGCCAGCTCACGAACGGACAGGGCTAACACTGAAGCTTTCTTT. Its translation is CASSRTDRANTEAFF. This chain links TRBV18 with TRBJ1-1, with 8 bases matching TRBD1. Unmatched junction bases numbered 6, after V lost 4 bases and J lost 2 bases. Germline assignment: CDR1 KGHSH and CDR2 LQKENI. CDR3 size: 15 residues.

This clone has only a few counts. This chain connects TRBV21-1 to TRBJ1-3. TRBV21-1 is listed as a pseudogene. CDR3 length equals 15 residues. In nucleotides, the CDR3 is TGTGCCAGCCAGGACGGGACTCCCTCTGGAAACACCATATATTTT. This gives the protein CASQDGTPSGNTIYF.

This clone was detected once. The V and J genes are TRBV19 and TRBJ1-2, with D uncertain. Looked up from germline, CDR1 is LNHDA and CDR2 is SQIVND (reference sequence). V shed 9 bases and J shed 4 bases, with 9 bases lying between them. There are 11 residues in the CDR3. DNA of the CDR3: TGTGCCAGCCGATTAGCCTATGGCTACACCTTC. This codes for CASRLAYGYTF.

The rearrangement links TRBV19 to TRBJ1-4, with 7 bases identical to TRBD1. Trimming removed 5 bases from V and 4 bases from J; junction bases left unmatched: 7. CDR1 LNHDA and CDR2 SQIVND come from the germline V gene (reference sequence). This CDR3 comprises 15 residues. This CDR3 is CASSAQTGNNEKLFF. The DNA of the CDR3 is TGTGCCAGTAGTGCACAGACAGGGAATAATGAAAAACTGTTTTTT. Drawing the rest from reference TRBV19 and TRBJ1-4, the complete variable domain is DGGITQSPKYLFRKEGQNVTLSCEQNLNHDAMYWYRQDPGQGLRLIYYSQIVNDFQKGDIAEGYSVSREKKESFPLTVTSAQKNPTAFYLCASSAQTGNNEKLFFGSGTQLSVL.

The rearrangement uses TRBV5-6 and TRBJ2-7; perhaps TRBD1 as D (5 bases). The CDR3 consists of 13 residues. V was cut by 0 bases and J by 2 bases, with 6 bases left in between. Germline V gives CDR1 SGHDT, CDR2 YYEEEE. The CDR3 spells CASSLGRAYEQYF. CDR3 DNA sequence: TGTGCCAGCAGCTTGGGCAGGGCCTACGAGCAGTACTTC.

The chain employs TRBV18 and TRBJ1-1; tentatively, D is TRBD1 (5 bases). Germline loops: CDR1 KGHSH, CDR2 LQKENI. The CDR3 has 14 residues. Between the trimmed V and J ends, which lost 1 base and 3 bases, there was a span of 9 bases. CDR3 DNA: TGTGCCAGCTCACCACGGCAGGGCGACACTGAAGCTTTCTTT. Its protein is CASSPRQGDTEAFF.

The chain couples TRBV10-3 to TRBJ1-1; no definite D call. The CDR3 consists of 12 residues. Germline-derived CDR1 and CDR2 are ENHRY and SYGVKD. V gave up 3 bases and J gave up 7 bases, with 9 bases separating them. The CDR3 coding sequence is TGTGCCATCAGTGACGACCGGGGTGAAGCTTTCTTT. Translation gives CAISDDRGEAFF.

The chain carries TRBV2 and TRBJ2-1; 10 nucleotides agree with TRBD2. CDR1 and CDR2 (germline): SNHLY, FYNNEI. The CDR3 has 13 amino acids. With V trimmed by 10 bases and J by 5 bases, 5 bases remained unmatched. CDR3 protein: CAMRAGGDNEQFF. Here the CDR3 DNA reads TGTGCCATGAGAGCGGGGGGGGACAATGAGCAGTTCTTC.

The chain carries TRBV10-3 and TRBJ2-2; no definite D call. The length of the CDR3 is 13 residues. The germline CDR1 and CDR2 sequences are ENHRY and SYGVKD. Trimming shortened V by 4 bases and J by 2 bases, and 5 bases separated the two germline ends. The CDR3 loop is CAISVVNTGELFF. In DNA form, the CDR3 reads TGTGCCATCAGTGTTGTAAACACCGGGGAGCTGTTTTTT.